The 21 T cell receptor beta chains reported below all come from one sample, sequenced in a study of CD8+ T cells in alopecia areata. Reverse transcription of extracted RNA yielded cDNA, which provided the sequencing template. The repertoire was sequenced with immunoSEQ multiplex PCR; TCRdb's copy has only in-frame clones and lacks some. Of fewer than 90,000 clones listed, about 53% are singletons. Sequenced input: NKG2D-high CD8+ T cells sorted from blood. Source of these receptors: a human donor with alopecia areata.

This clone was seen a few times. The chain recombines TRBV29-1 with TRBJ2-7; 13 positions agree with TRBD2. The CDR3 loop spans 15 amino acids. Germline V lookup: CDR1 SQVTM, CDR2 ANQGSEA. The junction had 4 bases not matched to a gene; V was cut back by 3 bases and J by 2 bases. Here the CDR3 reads CSVEGGTSGTYEQYF. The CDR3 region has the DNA TGCAGCGTTGAGGGAGGGACTAGCGGGACCTACGAGCAGTACTTC.

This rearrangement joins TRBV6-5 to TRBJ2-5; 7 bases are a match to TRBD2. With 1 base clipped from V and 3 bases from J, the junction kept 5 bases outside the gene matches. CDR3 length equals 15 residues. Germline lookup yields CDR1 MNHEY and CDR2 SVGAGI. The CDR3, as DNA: TGTGCCAGCAGTTACTTGGTGGGGGGGGAAGAGACCCAGTACTTC. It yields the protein CASSYLVGGEETQYF.

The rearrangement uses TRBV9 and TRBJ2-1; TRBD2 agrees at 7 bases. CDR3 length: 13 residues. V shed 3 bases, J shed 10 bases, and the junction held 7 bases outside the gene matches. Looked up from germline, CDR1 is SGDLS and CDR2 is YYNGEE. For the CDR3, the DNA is TGTGCCAGCAGCGAGGGGACTATAAGAGAGCAGTTCTTC. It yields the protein CASSEGTIREQFF.

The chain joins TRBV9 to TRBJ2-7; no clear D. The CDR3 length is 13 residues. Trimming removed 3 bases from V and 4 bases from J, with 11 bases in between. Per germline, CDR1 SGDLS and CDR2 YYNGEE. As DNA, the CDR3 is TGTGCCAGCAGCGCCGGGTCGGGTTACGAGCAGTACTTC. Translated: CASSAGSGYEQYF.

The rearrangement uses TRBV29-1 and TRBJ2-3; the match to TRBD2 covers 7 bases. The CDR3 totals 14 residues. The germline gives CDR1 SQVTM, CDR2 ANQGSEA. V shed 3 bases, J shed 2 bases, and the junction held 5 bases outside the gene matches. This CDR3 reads CSVDGLADTDTQYF. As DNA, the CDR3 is TGCAGCGTTGATGGTCTAGCGGACACAGATACGCAGTATTTT.

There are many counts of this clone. The CDR3, as DNA: TGTGCCAGCAGCGTGACAGATTACGAGCAGTACTTC. Amino acid sequence: CASSVTDYEQYF. V gene TRBV7-8 combines with J gene TRBJ2-7, with D possibly TRBD1 on 5 matching bases. Per germline, CDR1 SGHVS and CDR2 FQNEAQ. V was clipped by 5 bases and J by 4 bases, with 9 bases between them. This CDR3 spans 12 amino acids. Full variable domain (rest looked up from reference TRBV7-8 and TRBJ2-7): GAGVSQSPRYKVAKRGQDVALRCDPISGHVSLFWYQQALGQGPEFLTYFQNEAQLDKSGLPSDRFFAERPEGSVSTLKIQRTQQEDSAVYLCASSVTDYEQYFGPGTRLTVT.

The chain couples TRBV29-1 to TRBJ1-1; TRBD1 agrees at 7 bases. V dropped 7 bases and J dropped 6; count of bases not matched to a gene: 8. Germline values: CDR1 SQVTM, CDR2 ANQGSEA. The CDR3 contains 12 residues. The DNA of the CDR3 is TGCAGCGGGGACAGCCTTAGCGCTGAAGCTTTCTTT. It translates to CSGDSLSAEAFF.

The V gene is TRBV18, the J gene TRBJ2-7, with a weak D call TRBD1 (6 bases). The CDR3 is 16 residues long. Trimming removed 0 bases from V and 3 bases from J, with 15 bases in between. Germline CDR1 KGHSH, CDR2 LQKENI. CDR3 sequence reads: CASSPPHGDNFYEQYF. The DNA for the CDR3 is TGTGCCAGCTCACCACCTCATGGGGACAACTTCTACGAGCAGTACTTC.

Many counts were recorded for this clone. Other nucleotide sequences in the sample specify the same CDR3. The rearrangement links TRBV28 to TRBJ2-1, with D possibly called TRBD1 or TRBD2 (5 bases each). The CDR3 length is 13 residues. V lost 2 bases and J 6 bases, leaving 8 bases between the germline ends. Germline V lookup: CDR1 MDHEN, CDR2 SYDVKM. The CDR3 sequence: CASSLPGTNEQFF. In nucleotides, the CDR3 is TGTGCCAGCAGTTTACCCGGGACCAATGAGCAGTTCTTC.

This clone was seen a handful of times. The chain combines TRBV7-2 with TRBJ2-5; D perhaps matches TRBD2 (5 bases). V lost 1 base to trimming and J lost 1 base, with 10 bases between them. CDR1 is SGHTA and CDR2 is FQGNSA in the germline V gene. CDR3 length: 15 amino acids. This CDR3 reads CASSLGTVIQETQYF. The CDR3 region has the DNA TGTGCCAGCAGCTTAGGGACTGTGATCCAAGAGACCCAGTACTTC.

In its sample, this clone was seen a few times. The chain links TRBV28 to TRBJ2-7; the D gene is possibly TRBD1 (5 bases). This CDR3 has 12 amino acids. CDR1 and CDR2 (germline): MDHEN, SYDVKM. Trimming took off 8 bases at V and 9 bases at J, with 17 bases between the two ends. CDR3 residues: CASGHRNLVQYF. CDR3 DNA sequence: TGTGCCAGCGGTCACAGGAATCTTGTGCAGTACTTC.

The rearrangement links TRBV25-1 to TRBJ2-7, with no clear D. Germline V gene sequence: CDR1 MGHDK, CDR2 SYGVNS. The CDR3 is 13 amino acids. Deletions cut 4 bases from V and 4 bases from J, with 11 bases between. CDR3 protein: CASSGHFGYEQYF. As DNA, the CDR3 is TGTGCCAGCAGTGGACATTTCGGGTACGAGCAGTACTTC.

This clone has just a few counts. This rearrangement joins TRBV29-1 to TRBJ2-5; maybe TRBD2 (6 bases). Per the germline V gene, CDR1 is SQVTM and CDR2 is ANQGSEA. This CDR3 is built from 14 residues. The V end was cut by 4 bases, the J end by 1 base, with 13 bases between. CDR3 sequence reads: CSVVGSGPQETQYF. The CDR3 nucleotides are TGCAGCGTTGTAGGTAGCGGACCCCAAGAGACCCAGTACTTC. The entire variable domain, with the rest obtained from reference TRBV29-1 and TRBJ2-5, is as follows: SAVISQKPSRDICQRGTSLTIQCQVDSQVTMMFWYRQQPGQSLTLIATANQGSEATYESGFVIDKFPISRPNLTFSTLTVSNMSPEDSSIYLCSVVGSGPQETQYFGPGTRLLVL.

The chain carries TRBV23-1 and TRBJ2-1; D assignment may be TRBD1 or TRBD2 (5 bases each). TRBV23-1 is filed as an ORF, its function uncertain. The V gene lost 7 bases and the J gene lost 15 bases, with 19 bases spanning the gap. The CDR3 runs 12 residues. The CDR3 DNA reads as TGCGCCAGCACCCACGGGCCTAAGGGGAGGTTCTTC. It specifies CASTHGPKGRFF.

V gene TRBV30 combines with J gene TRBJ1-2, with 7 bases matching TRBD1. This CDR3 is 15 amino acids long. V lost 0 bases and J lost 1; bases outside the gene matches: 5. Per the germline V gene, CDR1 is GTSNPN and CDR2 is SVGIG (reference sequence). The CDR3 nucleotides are TGTGCCTGGAGTGTTACAGGGGAGGGTAACTATGGCTACACCTTC. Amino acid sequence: CAWSVTGEGNYGYTF.

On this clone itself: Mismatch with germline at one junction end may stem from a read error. The chain's CDR3 is CASSEFGYWQSF. CDR3 DNA sequence: TGTGCCAGCAGTGAATTTGGGTATTGGCAGTCCTTC. The V call is TRBV28, the J call TRBJ2-4, with unresolved D. The CDR3 totals 12 residues. Germline loops: CDR1 MDHEN, CDR2 SYDVKM.

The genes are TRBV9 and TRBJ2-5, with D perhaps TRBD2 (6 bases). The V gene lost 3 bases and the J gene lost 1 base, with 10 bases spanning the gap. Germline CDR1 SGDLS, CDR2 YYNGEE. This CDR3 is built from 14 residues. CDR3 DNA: TGTGCCAGCAGCGGCGGGGAGCGCCAAGAGACCCAGTACTTC. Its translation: CASSGGERQETQYF.

CDR3 amino acids: CASRRPSGEAFF. The CDR3 DNA reads TGTGCCAGCAGAAGACCTTCGGGTGAAGCTTTCTTT. V usage is TRBV5-4 and J usage is TRBJ1-1; no clear D gene. The V gene lost 5 bases and the J gene lost 7 bases, with 12 bases spanning the gap. CDR3 size: 12 residues. Germline V gene lookup returns CDR1 SGHNT and CDR2 YYREEE (reference sequence).

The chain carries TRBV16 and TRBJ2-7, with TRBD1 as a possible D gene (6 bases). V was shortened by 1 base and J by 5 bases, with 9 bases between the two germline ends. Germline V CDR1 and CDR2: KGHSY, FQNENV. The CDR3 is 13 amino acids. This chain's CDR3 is CASSQYRAHEQYF. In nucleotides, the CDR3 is TGTGCCAGCAGCCAATACAGGGCCCACGAGCAGTACTTC.

For the CDR3, the DNA is TGTGCCAGCGAGGACCTAACCGGGGAGCTGTTTTTT. Encoded protein: CASEDLTGELFF. V gene TRBV6-5 combines with J gene TRBJ2-2; no firm D call. The CDR3 length is 12 residues. V was pared by 8 bases and J by 5 bases, with 9 bases between. The germline V gene encodes CDR1 MNHEY and CDR2 SVGAGI.

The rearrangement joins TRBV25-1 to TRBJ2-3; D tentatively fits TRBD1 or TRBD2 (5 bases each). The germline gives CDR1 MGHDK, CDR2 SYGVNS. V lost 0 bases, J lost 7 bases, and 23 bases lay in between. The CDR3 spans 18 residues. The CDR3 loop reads CASSEYIPRAQQGNTQYF. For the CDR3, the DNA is TGTGCCAGCAGTGAATATATTCCGCGGGCGCAGCAGGGTAATACGCAGTATTTT.